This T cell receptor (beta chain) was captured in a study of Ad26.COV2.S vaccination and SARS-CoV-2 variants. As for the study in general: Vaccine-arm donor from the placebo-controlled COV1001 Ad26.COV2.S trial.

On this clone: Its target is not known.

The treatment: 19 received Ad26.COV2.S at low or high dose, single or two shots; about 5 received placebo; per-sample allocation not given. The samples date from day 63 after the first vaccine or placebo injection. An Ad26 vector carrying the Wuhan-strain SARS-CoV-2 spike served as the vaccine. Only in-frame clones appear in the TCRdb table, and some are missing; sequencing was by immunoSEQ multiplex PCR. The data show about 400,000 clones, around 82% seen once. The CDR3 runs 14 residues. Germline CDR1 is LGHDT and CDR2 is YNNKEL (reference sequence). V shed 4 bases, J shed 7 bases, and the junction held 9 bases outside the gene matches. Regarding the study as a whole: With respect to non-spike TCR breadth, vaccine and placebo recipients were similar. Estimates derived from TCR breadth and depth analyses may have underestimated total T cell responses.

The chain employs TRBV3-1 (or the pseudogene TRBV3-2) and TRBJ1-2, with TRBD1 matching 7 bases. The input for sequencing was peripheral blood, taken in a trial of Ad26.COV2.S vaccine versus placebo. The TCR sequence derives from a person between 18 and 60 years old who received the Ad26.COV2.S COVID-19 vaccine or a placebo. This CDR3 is CASSPRQGGGGYTF. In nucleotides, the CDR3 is TGTGCCAGCAGCCCCCGACAGGGAGGGGGTGGCTACACCTTC.